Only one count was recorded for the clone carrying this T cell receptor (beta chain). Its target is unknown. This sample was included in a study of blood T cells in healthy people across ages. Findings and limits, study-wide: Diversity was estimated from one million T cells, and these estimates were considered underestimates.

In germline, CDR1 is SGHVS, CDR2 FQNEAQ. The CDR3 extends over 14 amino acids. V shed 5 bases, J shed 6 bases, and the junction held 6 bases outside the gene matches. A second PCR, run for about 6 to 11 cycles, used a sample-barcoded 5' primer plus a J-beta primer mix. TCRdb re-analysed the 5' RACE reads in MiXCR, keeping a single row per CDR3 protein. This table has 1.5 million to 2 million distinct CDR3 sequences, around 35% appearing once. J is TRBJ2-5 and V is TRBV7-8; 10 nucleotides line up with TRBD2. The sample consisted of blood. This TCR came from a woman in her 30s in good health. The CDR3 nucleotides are TGTGCCAGCAGCCTCAGCGGGGGGGCACAGACCCAGTACTTC. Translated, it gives CASSLSGGAQTQYF.